This is a list of T cell receptor beta chains from one sample in a study of cytomegalovirus exposure and HLA in healthy donors. Assay: immunoSEQ multiplex PCR; the TCRdb copy retains only in-frame clones and omits some. The sample has some 170,000 clones, roughly four fifths seen once. Sequenced input: PBMCs. The receptors stem from a male donor in good health and CMV-seronegative. The CDR3 runs from the conserved cysteine through the conserved F or W. Each record gives: V gene, J gene, clone size, D gene, CDR3 protein, CDR3 DNA. The D gene is left open where the match is weak. Clone sizes are given selectively: once, few, many, or a class where the clone is expanded.

V gene: TRBV5-1
J gene: TRBJ2-1
clone size: .
D gene: .
CDR3 protein: CASSFTRDSSYNEQFF
CDR3 DNA: TGCGCCAGCAGCTTTACCCGGGACTCCTCCTACAATGAGCAGTTCTTC

V gene: TRBV29-1
J gene: TRBJ1-5
clone size: .
D gene: .
CDR3 protein: CSVRTDLNQPQHF
CDR3 DNA: TGCAGCGTTAGGACAGACCTCAATCAGCCCCAGCATTTT

V gene: TRBV25-1
J gene: TRBJ1-1
clone size: .
D gene: .
CDR3 protein: CASSESRGAFGDTEAFF
CDR3 DNA: TGTGCCAGCAGTGAATCCCGGGGGGCGTTTGGAGACACTGAAGCTTTCTTT

V gene: TRBV6-5
J gene: TRBJ1-5
clone size: few
D gene: TRBD1
CDR3 protein: CASSRQGYQPQHF
CDR3 DNA: TGTGCCAGCAGCCGACAGGGGTATCAGCCCCAGCATTTT

V gene: TRBV2
J gene: TRBJ1-1
clone size: .
D gene: .
CDR3 protein: CASRDPTGTEAFF
CDR3 DNA: TGTGCCAGCAGAGATCCCACAGGGACTGAAGCTTTCTTT

V gene: TRBV15
J gene: TRBJ2-3
clone size: .
D gene: .
CDR3 protein: CATRAGPSTDTQYF
CDR3 DNA: TGTGCCACCCGAGCGGGCCCTAGCACAGATACGCAGTATTTT

V gene: TRBV28
J gene: TRBJ2-1
clone size: .
D gene: .
CDR3 protein: CASSRTGNHNEQFF
CDR3 DNA: TGTGCCAGCAGTAGGACGGGAAACCACAATGAGCAGTTCTTC

V gene: TRBV7-9
J gene: TRBJ2-5
clone size: .
D gene: .
CDR3 protein: CASSPGQETQYF
CDR3 DNA: TGTGCCAGCAGCCCAGGGCAAGAGACCCAGTACTTC

V gene: TRBV2
J gene: TRBJ1-1
clone size: .
D gene: .
CDR3 protein: CASKGTLNTEAFF
CDR3 DNA: TGTGCCAGCAAGGGGACACTGAACACTGAAGCTTTCTTT

V gene: TRBV29-1
J gene: TRBJ2-3
clone size: .
D gene: .
CDR3 protein: CSAESDNGIDTQYF
CDR3 DNA: TGCAGCGCCGAATCGGACAATGGAATAGATACGCAGTATTTT

V gene: TRBV7-2
J gene: TRBJ2-4
clone size: .
D gene: .
CDR3 protein: CASSPGALGAKNIQYF
CDR3 DNA: TGTGCCAGCAGCCCAGGGGCCCTGGGGGCCAAAAACATTCAGTACTTC

V gene: TRBV7-3
J gene: TRBJ2-3
clone size: .
D gene: .
CDR3 protein: CASSSPSRTGGPYTQYF
CDR3 DNA: TGTGCCAGCAGCTCCCCATCGAGGACGGGGGGCCCTTATACGCAGTATTTT

V gene: TRBV11-2
J gene: TRBJ2-1
clone size: once
D gene: .
CDR3 protein: CASSLWSRSQEQFF
CDR3 DNA: TGTGCCAGCAGCTTATGGAGTAGAAGTCAAGAGCAGTTCTTC

V gene: TRBV7-2
J gene: TRBJ2-5
clone size: .
D gene: .
CDR3 protein: CASSVMGRTQYF
CDR3 DNA: TGTGCCAGCAGCGTTATGGGCCGGACCCAGTACTTC

V gene: TRBV6-5
J gene: TRBJ1-4
clone size: few
D gene: TRBD1
CDR3 protein: CASSYGGTVNEKLFF
CDR3 DNA: TGTGCCAGCAGTTACGGAGGGACAGTTAATGAAAAACTGTTTTTT

V gene: TRBV5-1
J gene: TRBJ1-4
clone size: .
D gene: TRBD1
CDR3 protein: CASSSTGATNEKLFF
CDR3 DNA: TGCGCCAGCAGCTCTACAGGGGCAACTAATGAAAAACTGTTTTTT

V gene: TRBV7-7
J gene: TRBJ2-1
clone size: .
D gene: TRBD2
CDR3 protein: CASSSIAGSYNEQFF
CDR3 DNA: TGTGCCAGCAGCTCAATAGCGGGCTCCTACAATGAGCAGTTCTTC

V gene: TRBV6-1
J gene: TRBJ2-6
clone size: .
D gene: .
CDR3 protein: CASREQKSGANVLTF
CDR3 DNA: TGTGCCAGCAGGGAACAGAAATCTGGGGCCAACGTCCTGACTTTC

V gene: TRBV11-2
J gene: TRBJ2-2
clone size: few
D gene: TRBD2
CDR3 protein: CASSLQRDLSLELFF
CDR3 DNA: TGTGCCAGCAGCTTACAGCGGGATTTATCCTTGGAGCTGTTTTTT

V gene: TRBV15
J gene: TRBJ2-7
clone size: .
D gene: TRBD1
CDR3 protein: CATSRRGQGGYEQYF
CDR3 DNA: TGTGCCACCAGCAGAAGGGGACAGGGGGGCTACGAGCAGTACTTC

V gene: TRBV2
J gene: TRBJ1-4
clone size: .
D gene: TRBD1
CDR3 protein: CASSHRSGQGGKLFF
CDR3 DNA: TGTGCCAGCAGCCACCGGTCGGGACAGGGGGGGAAACTGTTTTTT

V gene: TRBV6-5
J gene: TRBJ2-1
clone size: .
D gene: TRBD1
CDR3 protein: CASSRTGVYHNEQFF
CDR3 DNA: TGTGCCAGCAGTCGGACAGGGGTTTACCACAATGAGCAGTTCTTC

V gene: TRBV2
J gene: TRBJ1-2
clone size: .
D gene: TRBD1
CDR3 protein: CASIEQGPAYGYTF
CDR3 DNA: TGTGCCAGCATAGAACAGGGGCCGGCTTATGGCTACACCTTC

V gene: TRBV7-2
J gene: TRBJ2-2
clone size: .
D gene: .
CDR3 protein: CASSLVDTGELFF
CDR3 DNA: TGTGCCAGCAGCTTAGTCGACACCGGGGAGCTGTTTTTT

V gene: TRBV30
J gene: TRBJ2-1
clone size: .
D gene: TRBD2
CDR3 protein: CAWSVKLAGGNEQFF
CDR3 DNA: TGTGCCTGGAGTGTGAAACTAGCGGGGGGCAATGAGCAGTTCTTC

V gene: TRBV30
J gene: TRBJ1-2
clone size: .
D gene: TRBD1
CDR3 protein: CAWSRDSYGYTF
CDR3 DNA: TGTGCCTGGAGTAGGGACAGCTATGGCTACACCTTC

V gene: TRBV30
J gene: TRBJ1-6
clone size: .
D gene: TRBD1
CDR3 protein: CAWSGDRGASPLHF
CDR3 DNA: TGTGCCTGGAGTGGCGACAGGGGGGCCTCACCCCTCCACTTT

V gene: TRBV15
J gene: TRBJ2-3
clone size: .
D gene: .
CDR3 protein: CATSRDQGRDTQYF
CDR3 DNA: TGTGCCACCAGCAGAGATCAGGGAAGAGATACGCAGTATTTT

V gene: TRBV28
J gene: TRBJ1-3
clone size: .
D gene: .
CDR3 protein: CASSAPGQSSGNTIYF
CDR3 DNA: TGTGCCAGCAGTGCTCCGGGACAAAGCTCTGGAAACACCATATATTTT

V gene: TRBV6-5
J gene: TRBJ2-7
clone size: few
D gene: TRBD1
CDR3 protein: CASSYTTGGHYEQYF
CDR3 DNA: TGTGCCAGCAGTTACACCACAGGGGGCCACTACGAGCAGTACTTC

V gene: TRBV19
J gene: TRBJ1-1
clone size: .
D gene: .
CDR3 protein: CASAWGPKAFF
CDR3 DNA: TGTGCCAGTGCTTGGGGCCCTAAGGCTTTCTTT

V gene: TRBV10-3
J gene: TRBJ2-3
clone size: .
D gene: .
CDR3 protein: CAISTTQGTDTQYF
CDR3 DNA: TGTGCCATCAGTACTACCCAGGGGACAGATACGCAGTATTTT

V gene: TRBV5-8
J gene: TRBJ1-2
clone size: .
D gene: .
CDR3 protein: CASSLRGGAGYTF
CDR3 DNA: TGTGCCAGCAGTCTCCGGGGAGGGGCCGGCTACACCTTC

V gene: TRBV30
J gene: TRBJ1-4
clone size: once
D gene: TRBD1
CDR3 protein: CAWRWTGGGKLFF
CDR3 DNA: TGTGCCTGGAGATGGACAGGGGGGGGAAAACTGTTTTTT

V gene: TRBV14
J gene: TRBJ2-1
clone size: .
D gene: TRBD2
CDR3 protein: CASSHPETSTSYNEQFF
CDR3 DNA: TGTGCCAGCAGCCACCCGGAGACTAGCACGTCCTACAATGAGCAGTTCTTC

V gene: TRBV28
J gene: TRBJ1-2
clone size: .
D gene: TRBD1
CDR3 protein: CASSFRQGAHYGYTF
CDR3 DNA: TGTGCCAGCAGTTTCCGACAGGGGGCACACTATGGCTACACCTTC

V gene: TRBV18
J gene: TRBJ1-2
clone size: .
D gene: TRBD1
CDR3 protein: CASSQHNPAIDRGRDYGYTF
CDR3 DNA: TGTGCCAGCTCACAACATAACCCGGCGATAGACAGGGGGCGAGACTATGGCTACACCTTC

V gene: TRBV5-4
J gene: TRBJ2-3
clone size: few
D gene: .
CDR3 protein: CASSLGLTGADTQYF
CDR3 DNA: TGTGCCAGCAGCTTGGGGCTGACGGGGGCAGATACGCAGTATTTT

V gene: TRBV7-9
J gene: TRBJ1-2
clone size: .
D gene: TRBD1
CDR3 protein: CASSRQGAANYGYTF
CDR3 DNA: TGTGCCAGCAGCAGGCAGGGGGCAGCTAACTATGGCTACACCTTC

V gene: TRBV7-3
J gene: TRBJ2-1
clone size: few
D gene: TRBD2
CDR3 protein: CASSFVLPLLAVSSYNEQFF
CDR3 DNA: TGTGCCAGCAGCTTCGTCCTCCCCCTACTAGCGGTGAGCTCCTACAATGAGCAGTTCTTC

V gene: TRBV6-1
J gene: TRBJ1-6
clone size: .
D gene: .
CDR3 protein: CASSEEGSSYNSPLHF
CDR3 DNA: TGTGCCAGCAGTGAAGAAGGGAGCTCCTATAATTCACCCCTCCACTTT

V gene: TRBV11-2
J gene: TRBJ2-2
clone size: once
D gene: .
CDR3 protein: CASSLWGPGELFF
CDR3 DNA: TGTGCCAGCAGCTTATGGGGGCCCGGGGAGCTGTTTTTT